The rows below give T cell receptor beta chains drawn from one sample of a study of blood T cells in healthy people across ages. TCRdb ran MiXCR on the 5' RACE reads and lists one entry per CDR3 protein. Of about 1,000,000 distinct CDR3 sequences in the sample, roughly 45% were seen once. Sequencing was carried out using blood. The receptors here all came from an older woman in good health. CDR3s include the opening cysteine and the closing phenylalanine or tryptophan. A D gene is named only where the DNA matches it firmly. Size is stated for part of the rows, as once, few or many counts, or as a class when the clone is expanded.

clone size: few
D gene: TRBD2
J gene: TRBJ2-5
V gene: TRBV11-2
CDR3 DNA: TGTGCCAGCAGCTCGCCGAGGATTGGACTAGCCCTAGACAAAGAGACCCAGTACTTC
CDR3 protein: CASSSPRIGLALDKETQYF

clone size: -
D gene: -
J gene: TRBJ2-5
V gene: TRBV21-1
CDR3 DNA: TGTGCCAGCAGCAACGGTGTTCGAATGGAGACCCAGTACTTC
CDR3 protein: CASSNGVRMETQYF

clone size: -
D gene: -
J gene: TRBJ1-3
V gene: TRBV10-2
CDR3 DNA: TGCGCCAGCAGTCTTCAGGGGTCTGGAAACACCATATATTTT
CDR3 protein: CASSLQGSGNTIYF

clone size: -
D gene: TRBD2
J gene: TRBJ2-1
V gene: TRBV20-1
CDR3 DNA: TGCAGTGCTGTACTAGCGGGAGGGCCGAATGAGCAGTTCTTC
CDR3 protein: CSAVLAGGPNEQFF

clone size: -
D gene: -
J gene: TRBJ2-3
V gene: TRBV4-1
CDR3 DNA: TGCGCCAGCAGCCAAGAGCGGCTCATCACAGATACGCAGTATTTT
CDR3 protein: CASSQERLITDTQYF

clone size: few
D gene: TRBD2
J gene: TRBJ2-5
V gene: TRBV29-1
CDR3 DNA: TGCAGCGTCGCGGGACTAGCGGGAGTACGGGAGACCCAGTACTTC
CDR3 protein: CSVAGLAGVRETQYF

clone size: few
D gene: TRBD2
J gene: TRBJ2-3
V gene: TRBV11-2
CDR3 DNA: TGTGCCAGCAGCTTTCAGGGAGGGAATACGCAGTATTTT
CDR3 protein: CASSFQGGNTQYF

clone size: -
D gene: -
J gene: TRBJ2-3
V gene: TRBV5-1
CDR3 DNA: TGCGCCAGCAGCTTGGGGGCAGGGGAAAGCACAGATACGCAGTATTTT
CDR3 protein: CASSLGAGESTDTQYF

clone size: many
D gene: -
J gene: TRBJ2-5
V gene: TRBV12-3/TRBV12-4
CDR3 DNA: TGTGCCAGCAGTTTTGGACAGCCAGGGGAGACCCAGTACTTC
CDR3 protein: CASSFGQPGETQYF

clone size: -
D gene: -
J gene: TRBJ2-1
V gene: TRBV27
CDR3 DNA: TGTGCCAGCATCAAGAGGGGTACAGCCGACAATGAGCAGTTCTTC
CDR3 protein: CASIKRGTADNEQFF

clone size: -
D gene: -
J gene: TRBJ2-7
V gene: TRBV15
CDR3 DNA: TGTGCCACCAGCAGAGAACAGTCCTACGAGCAGTACTTC
CDR3 protein: CATSREQSYEQYF

clone size: -
D gene: -
J gene: TRBJ2-1
V gene: TRBV5-1
CDR3 DNA: TGCGCCAGCAGCTTGGATGGCCAGTCTGACTACAATGAGCAGTTCTTC
CDR3 protein: CASSLDGQSDYNEQFF

clone size: -
D gene: -
J gene: TRBJ1-5
V gene: TRBV20-1
CDR3 DNA: TGCAGTGCTAGCCCGCAACCAGGGATTTCTCCGCCGCAGCATTTT
CDR3 protein: CSASPQPGISPPQHF

clone size: few
D gene: TRBD2
J gene: TRBJ2-7
V gene: TRBV2
CDR3 DNA: TGTGCCAGCAGTTTAGCGGGAGATATGGGGGAGCAGTACTTC
CDR3 protein: CASSLAGDMGEQYF